The 3 T cell receptor beta chains below were found in one sample sequenced in a study of siplizumab effects on memory and regulatory T cells. Sequenced by immunoSEQ multiplex PCR; TCRdb stores in-frame clones only, minus some. Counted here are more than 95,000 clones, 85% to 95% occurring once; the ten biggest clones make up approximately 0.67%. Sequencing was done on a sample of Tregs sorted from blood. These receptors all stem from a human donor in good health.

This chain links TRBV14 with TRBJ1-2, with D hard to call. Trimming removed 6 bases at V and 8 bases at J, with 10 bases between. This CDR3 is built from 11 residues. Germline V gene data show CDR1 as SGHDN and CDR2 as FVKESK. The CDR3: CASSHTGGYTF. The DNA for the CDR3 is TGTGCCAGCAGTCACACGGGGGGCTACACCTTC.

The chain joins TRBV27 to TRBJ2-1; D not resolved. The CDR3 consists of 15 residues. V gave up 6 bases and J gave up 0 bases, with 12 bases separating them. Germline CDR1 reads MNHEY; CDR2 reads SMNVEV (reference sequence). CDR3 loop: CASRIQQTSYNEQFF. CDR3 nucleotides: TGTGCCAGCAGGATACAGCAAACCTCCTACAATGAGCAGTTCTTC.

As DNA, the CDR3 is TGCGCCAGCAGCCCCCGGGGGCAGGGAGGTACGCAGTATTTT. The encoded protein is CASSPRGQGGTQYF. The chain carries TRBV4-1 and TRBJ2-3; D might be TRBD1 or TRBD2, each matching 6 bases. Germline assignment: CDR1 MGHRA and CDR2 YSYEKL. This CDR3 region has 14 residues. V lost 4 bases and J 8 bases, leaving 16 bases between the germline ends.